The next 9 T cell receptor beta chains were all read from a single sample in a study of shared clonotypes between healthy human individuals. Sequencing used immunoSEQ multiplex PCR; TCRdb keeps in-frame clones, though not all of them. The sample consists of around 1.9 million clones, 85% to 95% of them appearing once. Terminally differentiated effector memory CD45RA+ cells were excluded from the naive CD8 cells, which were CD45RO-negative and positively selected for CCR7. Sequences were obtained from naive CD8+ T cells from PBMCs. Receptors were obtained from a man aged 18 to 29 in good health. Some clones in this sample may be carry-over from other donors' samples.

A word on this clone: Other DNA variants within this sample encode the same CDR3. The V call is TRBV4-3, the J call TRBJ2-7, with 7 nucleotides matching TRBD1. Per the germline V gene, CDR1 is LGHNA and CDR2 is YSLEER. The CDR3 spans 14 residues. With V trimmed by 0 bases and J by 3 bases, 2 bases remained unmatched. This CDR3 reads CASSQDHRGYEQYF. CDR3 DNA: TGCGCCAGCAGCCAAGATCACAGGGGCTACGAGCAGTACTTC.

The chain recombines TRBV5-4 with TRBJ2-3; TRBD2 agrees at 16 bases. The J segment lost 1 base and the V segment lost 3 bases, leaving 5 bases of the junction unmatched. The CDR3 runs to 18 residues. Germline loops: CDR1 SGHNT, CDR2 YYREEE (reference sequence). This CDR3 is CASSSAGTSGGGTDTQYF. CDR3 coding DNA: TGTGCCAGCAGCTCAGCCGGGACTAGCGGGGGGGGCACAGATACGCAGTATTTT. Variable domain in full (rest from reference TRBV5-4 and TRBJ2-3): ETGVTQSPTHLIKTRGQQVTLRCSSQSGHNTVSWYQQALGQGPQFIFQYYREEENGRGNFPPRFSGLQFPNYSSELNVNALELDDSALYLCASSSAGTSGGGTDTQYFGPGTRLTVL.

The CDR3: CASSRPGRPELDTEAFF. The DNA for the CDR3 is TGTGCCAGCAGTCGCCCCGGGCGGCCTGAGCTGGACACTGAAGCTTTCTTT. The chain employs TRBV21-1 and TRBJ1-1. TRBV21-1 is labeled a pseudogene. This CDR3 spans 17 amino acids.

The genes are TRBV5-6 and TRBJ2-1, with 16 bases fitting TRBD2. CDR1 is SGHDT and CDR2 is YYEEEE in the germline V gene. This CDR3 contains 18 residues. With 4 bases clipped from V and 3 bases from J, the junction kept 7 bases outside the gene matches. Here the CDR3 reads CASSPGLAGGIYYNEQFF. The CDR3, as DNA: TGTGCCAGCAGCCCGGGACTAGCGGGAGGGATTTACTACAATGAGCAGTTCTTC.

The V call is TRBV7-9, the J call TRBJ2-5; D not resolved. The CDR3 sequence is 15 residues long. V lost 1 base to trimming and J lost 1 base, with 10 bases between them. Germline V CDR1 and CDR2: SEHNR, FQNEAQ (reference sequence). The CDR3 reads CASSLERSIQETQYF. DNA of the CDR3: TGTGCCAGCAGCTTAGAGAGGTCCATCCAAGAGACCCAGTACTTC.

The chain carries TRBV9 and TRBJ1-5; D call uncertain. Germline CDR1 reads SGDLS; CDR2 reads YYNGEE. The V end lost 0 bases, the J end lost 7 bases, and 14 bases lay between the germline ends. This CDR3 has 15 residues. The CDR3 region has the DNA TGTGCCAGCAGCGTAGCGGGGTCTGTTGGGCAGCCCCAGCATTTT. This translates into CASSVAGSVGQPQHF.

This chain links TRBV19 with TRBJ1-5; D gene unclear. In germline, CDR1 is LNHDA, CDR2 SQIVND (reference sequence). The CDR3 sequence is 15 residues long. Trimming shortened V by 1 base and J by 3 bases, and 10 bases separated the two germline ends. CDR3 sequence (DNA): TGTGCCAGTAGTATAGTCGGGATTATCAATCAGCCCCAGCATTTT. It yields the protein CASSIVGIINQPQHF.

This clone showed up just once. The chain links TRBV7-8 to TRBJ1-1; a weak D match, TRBD1 (6 bases). From germline, CDR1 is SGHVS and CDR2 FQNEAQ. CDR3 length: 13 amino acids. Trimming stripped 1 base from V and 4 bases from J, with 7 bases between. The CDR3 DNA reads as TGTGCCAGCAGCTTAGAGGGGGGCACTGAAGCTTTCTTT. This sequence encodes CASSLEGGTEAFF.

Comments on this clone: A far larger clone lies a single base away; this is likely a read error. This sample also contains other DNA sequences that code for the same CDR3. The chain is built from TRBV25-1 and TRBJ2-2, with D tentatively TRBD1 (6 bases). Trimming stripped 3 bases from V and 4 bases from J, with 6 bases between. Germline V gives CDR1 MGHDK, CDR2 SYGVNS. The CDR3 sequence is 13 residues long. The DNA for the CDR3 is TGTGCCAGCAGTGACAGGGGCACCGGGGAGCTGTTTTTT. Residues: CASSDRGTGELFF. Supplemented by reference TRBV25-1 and TRBJ2-2, the full variable domain reads EADIYQTPRYLVIGTGKKITLECSQTMGHDKMYWYQQDPGMELHLIHYSYGVNSTEKGDLSSESTVSRIRTEHFPLTLESARPSHTSQYLCASSDRGTGELFFGEGSRLTVL.